This TCR beta chain was captured by sequencing in a study of radiotherapy plus CTLA-4 blockade in lung cancer. Assay: immunoSEQ multiplex PCR; the TCRdb copy retains only in-frame clones and omits some. This sample has about 110,000 clones, with more than 75% found just once. Germline V CDR1 and CDR2: LGHNT, FRNRAP. Trimming took off 10 bases at V and 8 bases at J, with 21 bases between the two ends. The CDR3 consists of 14 residues. The origin of this receptor is a human donor with non-small cell lung cancer that progressed on radiotherapy plus ipilimumab. Some clones in this sample may be carry-over from other donors' samples. The chain links TRBV12-5 to TRBJ1-3, with D tentatively TRBD1 (6 bases). Specimen: peripheral blood, collected from a patient treated with radiotherapy plus ipilimumab. In DNA form, the CDR3 reads TGTGCTACCCGACCGGGACGGGGGGCGGACACCATATATTTT. This codes for CATRPGRGADTIYF.